The clone carrying this T cell receptor beta chain appeared a few times. What it binds is unknown. Antigen-specific CD4+ T cells were expanded with viral peptide pools in the ViraFEST assay before sequencing. A 10-day culture period preceded the isolation of CD4+ T cells. None of these healthy vaccinees had been infected with SARS-CoV-2 before vaccination. The researchers cultured some 2 million PBMC per well with 8.5 to 10 IU/ml IL-2 and approximately 9.9 ug/ml peptides. At days 3 and 7, half of the medium was exchanged for IL-2 medium. The CDR3 contains 14 residues. The V and J ends lost 2 bases and 2 bases, in that order; junction bases with no gene match: 3. Germline CDR1 and CDR2: GTSNPN and SVGIG (reference sequence). The sample belongs to a study of vaccination effects on CD4 cells after COVID-19. Study findings and constraints: Cross-reactivity toward common cold coronaviruses was confined to only 1 of 255 vaccine-induced clones in healthy vaccinees.

Sequenced by immunoSEQ multiplex PCR; TCRdb stores in-frame clones only, minus some. The repertoire holds about 8,100 clones, with 60% to 75% as singletons. This rearrangement joins TRBV30 to TRBJ1-1, with TRBD1 identical over 9 bases. Source: CD4+ T cells from PBMCs cultured with HCoV-229E spike peptides, taken before COVID-19 vaccination. This TCR came from a human donor who received a COVID-19 vaccine. DNA for the CDR3: TGTGCCTGGAGTACGGGACAGGGTAACACTGAAGCTTTCTTT. Translating gives CAWSTGQGNTEAFF.